The 24 T cell receptor beta chains below all came from one sample that was sequenced in a study of cytomegalovirus exposure and HLA in healthy donors. PCR was performed using 60 Vbeta and 13 Jbeta primers. The repertoire was sequenced with immunoSEQ multiplex PCR; TCRdb's copy has only in-frame clones and lacks some. This repertoire comprises about 200,000 clones; its ten largest clones make up around 0.7%. Sequenced: PBMCs. The receptors were gathered from a boy between 10 and 17 years old in good health and CMV-seronegative.

The rearrangement joins TRBV7-3 to TRBJ1-6, with 9 bases that match TRBD1. This CDR3 contains 16 residues. From germline, CDR1 is SGHTA and CDR2 FQGTGA. The J segment lost 7 bases and the V segment lost 4 bases, leaving 8 bases of the junction unmatched. The CDR3 spells CASSWDRVGPNSPLHF. CDR3 coding DNA: TGTGCCAGCAGCTGGGACAGGGTAGGACCAAATTCACCCCTCCACTTT.

This chain uses TRBV7-9 with TRBJ2-1; D not resolved. Trimming cost V 3 bases and J 10 bases, with 10 bases left between them. The length of the CDR3 is 12 residues. Germline loops: CDR1 SEHNR, CDR2 FQNEAQ (reference sequence). CDR3 nucleotides: TGTGCCAGCAGCTTCATGGTTCAGGAGCAGTTCTTC. Amino acids: CASSFMVQEQFF. Drawing the rest from reference TRBV7-9 and TRBJ2-1, the complete variable domain is DTGVSQNPRHKITKRGQNVTFRCDPISEHNRLYWYRQTLGQGPEFLTYFQNEAQLEKSRLLSDRFSAERPKGSFSTLEIQRTEQGDSAMYLCASSFMVQEQFFGPGTRLTVL.

V usage is TRBV15 and J usage is TRBJ2-3; 10 positions match TRBD2. Germline trimming cut 4 bases from V and 2 bases from J; bases unmatched to any gene: 3. This CDR3 is 15 amino acids long. CDR1 is LNHNV and CDR2 is YYDKDF in the germline V gene (reference sequence). DNA of the CDR3: TGTGCCACCAGCATAACTAGCGGGGCCACAGATACGCAGTATTTT. It translates to CATSITSGATDTQYF.

The rearrangement uses TRBV5-1 and TRBJ1-2, with TRBD1 matching 8 bases. The CDR3 spans 14 residues. CDR1 SGHRS and CDR2 YFSETQ come from the germline V gene. Trimming cost V 4 bases and J 4 bases; bases outside gene matches: 6. The CDR3 DNA follows: TGCGCCAGCAGCATGACAGGGGATCCCTATGGCTACACCTTC. Residues: CASSMTGDPYGYTF.

A remark on this clone: The junction and the germline gene differ at one end; a read error may be behind it. The gene calls are TRBV2 and TRBJ2-7, with 10 nucleotides matching TRBD1. Germline V gene sequence: CDR1 SNHLY, CDR2 FYNNEI. The CDR3 has 12 amino acids. In DNA, the CDR3 is TGTGCCAGCAGTGAGACAGGGGGCATTGAGGACTTC. It encodes CASSETGGIEDF.

The J gene is TRBJ1-1, the V gene TRBV27, with D possibly being TRBD1 (6 bases). This CDR3 region has 16 residues. The ends were cut back, 4 bases at V and 1 base at J, with 16 bases in the middle. The V gene's germline CDR1 is MNHEY and CDR2 SMNVEV (reference sequence). CDR3 in amino acids: CASSWSWQGQNTEAFF. The CDR3, as DNA: TGTGCCAGCAGTTGGAGTTGGCAGGGGCAGAACACTGAAGCTTTCTTT.

V usage is TRBV9 and J usage is TRBJ1-1; possibly TRBD1 for D (5 bases). The V end was cut by 0 bases, the J end by 4 bases, with 10 bases between. Germline CDR1 is SGDLS and CDR2 is YYNGEE. The length of the CDR3 is 14 residues. Here the CDR3 DNA reads TGTGCCAGCAGCGTAGAGATCGGGGGCACTGAAGCTTTCTTT. Translating gives CASSVEIGGTEAFF.

A note on this clone: At one end the junction does not follow the germline gene, possibly because of a read error. This chain connects TRBV4-1 to TRBJ1-4; 7 bases agree with TRBD1. The CDR3 has 15 amino acids. Germline CDR1 is MGHRA and CDR2 is YSYEKL. The CDR3 spells CASSQRDSGNGKLFF. The CDR3 DNA reads TGCGCCAGCAGCCAGAGGGACAGCGGTAATGGAAAACTGTTTTTT.

J is TRBJ2-2 and V is TRBV5-1, with 8 bases fitting TRBD2. Germline CDR1 reads SGHRS; CDR2 reads YFSETQ. Trimming took 0 bases from V and 6 from J; bases not matched to a gene: 1. The CDR3 totals 14 residues. In DNA form, the CDR3 reads TGCGCCAGCAGCTTGGCCGGGGGGGCCGGGGAGCTGTTTTTT. Its translation: CASSLAGGAGELFF.

Comment on this clone: The same CDR3 arises from other DNA sequences in this sample as well. The chain uses TRBV20-1 and TRBJ2-7, with D maybe TRBD1 (5 bases). The germline V gene encodes CDR1 DFQATT and CDR2 SNEGSKA (reference sequence). Trimming took off 3 bases at V and 3 bases at J, with 6 bases between the two ends. The CDR3 has 11 residues. The DNA of the CDR3 is TGCAGTGCTAGGCAGGGCTACGAGCAGTACTTC. This sequence encodes CSARQGYEQYF.

The chain employs TRBV9 and TRBJ2-6, with D unclear. The CDR3 extends over 16 amino acids. V shed 2 bases and J shed 1 base, with 10 bases lying between them. The germline gives CDR1 SGDLS, CDR2 YYNGEE. This CDR3 reads CASSVRRPSGANVLTF. The CDR3 coding sequence is TGTGCCAGCAGCGTCCGCAGGCCGTCTGGGGCCAACGTCCTGACTTTC.

CDR3 sequence: CASSPGTGGAYEQYF. DNA for the CDR3: TGTGCCAGCAGTCCTGGGACAGGGGGTGCTTACGAGCAGTACTTC. This chain links TRBV28 with TRBJ2-7; TRBD1 aligns across 11 bases. The germline V gene encodes CDR1 MDHEN and CDR2 SYDVKM. This CDR3 spans 15 amino acids. V shed 5 bases and J 4 bases; nucleotides not matched to a gene: 7.

The rearrangement links TRBV7-3 to TRBJ2-1, with TRBD2 matching 12 bases. V was clipped by 5 bases and J by 4 bases; unmatched bases: 3. The CDR3 runs to 15 residues. CDR1 is SGHTA and CDR2 is FQGTGA in the germline V gene. CDR3 in amino acids: CASSPGTSGYNEQFF. The CDR3 bases are TGTGCCAGCAGCCCCGGGACTAGCGGGTACAATGAGCAGTTCTTC.

CDR3 DNA sequence: TGCGCCAGCAGCGCCCTCCCAGGGGTCGGACCTGAAGCTTTCTTT. It encodes CASSALPGVGPEAFF. V usage is TRBV5-1 and J usage is TRBJ1-1, with D maybe TRBD1 (6 bases). Between the trimmed V and J ends, which lost 4 bases and 6 bases, there was a span of 19 bases. This CDR3 is built from 15 residues. The V gene's germline CDR1 is SGHRS and CDR2 YFSETQ.

The chain links TRBV19 to TRBJ2-7; weak D call: TRBD1 (5 bases). This CDR3 is 13 amino acids long. V gave up 4 bases and J gave up 3 bases, with 10 bases separating them. Germline values: CDR1 LNHDA, CDR2 SQIVND (reference sequence). CDR3 amino acids: CASSSQGNYEQYF. CDR3 nucleotides: TGTGCCAGTAGTAGTCAGGGTAACTACGAGCAGTACTTC.

Note on this clone: Sequence at one end of the junction differs from germline and may be a read error. The chain is built from TRBV5-1 and TRBJ2-2, with 9 bases aligning to TRBD1. The CDR3 runs 16 residues. Per germline, CDR1 SGHRS and CDR2 YFSETQ. The CDR3 reads CASSFRGTGNTGELFF. The CDR3 region has the DNA TGCGCCAGCAGCTTTCGCGGGACAGGGAACACCGGGGAGCTATTTTTT.

The chain employs TRBV4-1 and TRBJ1-2, with D unresolved. The CDR3 has 14 amino acids. Germline V gene sequence: CDR1 MGHRA, CDR2 YSYEKL. The germline V and J ends were trimmed by 1 base and 3 bases, with 9 bases remaining between them. The DNA of the CDR3 is TGCGCCAGCAGCCAAGGGTTGAGGGACTATGGCTACACCTTC. Amino acid sequence: CASSQGLRDYGYTF.

A word on this clone: The same CDR3 is also encoded by other DNA sequences in this sample. CDR3 nucleotide sequence: TGTGCCAGCTCACCCTTGGACAGTAACACTGAAGCTTTCTTT. Translated: CASSPLDSNTEAFF. The V gene is TRBV18, the J gene TRBJ1-1; a possible D gene is TRBD1 (6 bases). V lost 3 bases to trimming and J lost 2 bases, with 10 bases between them. The CDR3 runs 14 residues. The V gene's germline CDR1 is KGHSH and CDR2 LQKENI.

The V call is TRBV18, the J call TRBJ1-2; TRBD1 is a possible D gene (5 bases). The V end was cut by 3 bases, the J end by 5 bases, with 16 bases between. This CDR3 region has 15 residues. Germline V gene sequence: CDR1 KGHSH, CDR2 LQKENI. The DNA for the CDR3 is TGTGCCAGCTCACCCCCCCCAGGGCTGGAGTATGGCTACACCTTC. This encodes CASSPPPGLEYGYTF.

This sequence joins TRBV11-3 and TRBJ2-1; a possible D gene is TRBD2 (6 bases). The CDR3 spans 15 residues. Trimming took off 5 bases at V and 7 bases at J, with 18 bases between the two ends. CDR1 SGHNT and CDR2 YENEEA come from the germline V gene. CDR3 loop: CASSPGTRPPNEQFF. For the CDR3, the DNA is TGTGCCAGCAGCCCCGGGACTCGACCTCCGAATGAGCAGTTCTTC.

The rearrangement joins TRBV5-6 to TRBJ2-5; D gene ambiguous. Germline V gene lookup returns CDR1 SGHDT and CDR2 YYEEEE. The CDR3 extends over 14 amino acids. Trimming cost V 1 base and J 0 bases, with 7 bases left between them. CDR3 loop: CASSLTTYQETQYF. CDR3 DNA: TGTGCCAGCAGCTTGACTACTTACCAAGAGACCCAGTACTTC.

This rearrangement joins TRBV7-2 to TRBJ2-7; 7 bases are a match to TRBD1. This CDR3 comprises 14 residues. The trim removed 7 bases at V and 6 bases at J, leaving 12 bases unmatched. The germline gives CDR1 SGHTA, CDR2 FQGNSA. The CDR3 sequence is CASNLPLTGLEQYF. The CDR3 DNA is TGTGCCAGCAACCTCCCCCTGACAGGGCTCGAGCAGTACTTC.

This chain joins TRBV7-3 and TRBJ2-7; tentatively, D is TRBD2 (5 bases). This CDR3 has 14 residues. Germline CDR1 and CDR2: SGHTA and FQGTGA. Between the trimmed V and J ends, which lost 5 bases and 1 base, there was a span of 12 bases. The CDR3 sequence: CASSPTAGSYEQYF. The CDR3 DNA reads as TGTGCCAGCAGCCCCACTGCGGGTTCCTACGAGCAGTACTTC.

This chain links TRBV5-1 with TRBJ1-2, with a possible D match to TRBD1 (5 bases). Trimming cost V 4 bases and J 5 bases, with 18 bases left between them. CDR1 is SGHRS, CDR2 YFSETQ, per germline. The CDR3 spans 15 residues. Written as DNA, the CDR3 is TGCGCCAGCAGCGTTGACAGATCTTCGTATTATGGCTACACCTTC. Translation: CASSVDRSSYYGYTF.